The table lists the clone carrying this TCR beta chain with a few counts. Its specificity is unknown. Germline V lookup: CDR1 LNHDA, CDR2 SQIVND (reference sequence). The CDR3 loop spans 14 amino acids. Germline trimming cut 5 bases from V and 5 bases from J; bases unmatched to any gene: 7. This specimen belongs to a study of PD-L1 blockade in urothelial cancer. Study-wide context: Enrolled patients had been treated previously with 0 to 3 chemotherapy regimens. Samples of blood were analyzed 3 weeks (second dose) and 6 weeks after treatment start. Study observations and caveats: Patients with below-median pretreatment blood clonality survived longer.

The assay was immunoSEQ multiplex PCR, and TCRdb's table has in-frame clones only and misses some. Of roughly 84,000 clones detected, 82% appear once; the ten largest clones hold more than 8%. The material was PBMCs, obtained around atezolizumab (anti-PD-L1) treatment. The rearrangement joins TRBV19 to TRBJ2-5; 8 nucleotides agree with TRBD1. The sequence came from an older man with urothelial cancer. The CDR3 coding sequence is TGTGCCAGTAGTCCCCGACAGGGGAGGGAGACCCAGTACTTC. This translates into CASSPRQGRETQYF.